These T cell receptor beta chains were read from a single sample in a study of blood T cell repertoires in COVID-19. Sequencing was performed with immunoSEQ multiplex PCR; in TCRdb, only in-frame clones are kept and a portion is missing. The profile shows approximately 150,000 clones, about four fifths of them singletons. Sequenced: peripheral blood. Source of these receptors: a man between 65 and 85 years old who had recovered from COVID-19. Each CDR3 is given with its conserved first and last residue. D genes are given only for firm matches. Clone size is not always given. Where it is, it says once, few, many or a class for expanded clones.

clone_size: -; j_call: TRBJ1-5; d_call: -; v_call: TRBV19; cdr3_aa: CASSFPGFDQPQHF; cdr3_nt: TGTGCCAGTAGTTTCCCAGGGTTCGATCAGCCCCAGCATTTT
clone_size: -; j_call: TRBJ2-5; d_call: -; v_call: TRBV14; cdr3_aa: CASSQDRTQYF; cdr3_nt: TGTGCCAGCAGCCAAGATCGGACCCAGTACTTC
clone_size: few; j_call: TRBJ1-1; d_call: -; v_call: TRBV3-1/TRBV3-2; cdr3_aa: CASSQEQENTEAFF; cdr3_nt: TGTGCCAGCAGCCAAGAACAAGAGAACACTGAAGCTTTCTTT
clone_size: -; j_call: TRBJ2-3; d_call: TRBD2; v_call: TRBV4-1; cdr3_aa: CASSWRLAASTDTQYF; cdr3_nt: TGCGCCAGCAGCTGGAGACTAGCTGCGAGCACAGATACGCAGTATTTT
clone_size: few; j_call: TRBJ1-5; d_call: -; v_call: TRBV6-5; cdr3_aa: CASSLLTGISQPQHF; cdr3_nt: TGTGCCAGCAGTCTCCTAACAGGTATTTCCCAGCCCCAGCATTTT
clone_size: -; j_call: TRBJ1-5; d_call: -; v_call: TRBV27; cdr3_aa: CASSLFWSGQPQHF; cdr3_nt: TGTGCCAGCAGTTTATTTTGGTCAGGTCAGCCCCAGCATTTT
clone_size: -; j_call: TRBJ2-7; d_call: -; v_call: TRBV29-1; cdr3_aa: CSATGSLYEQYF; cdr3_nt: TGCAGCGCGACAGGTTCTCTCTACGAGCAGTACTTC
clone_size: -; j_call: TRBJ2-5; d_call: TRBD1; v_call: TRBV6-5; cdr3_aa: CASSYSGTGETQYF; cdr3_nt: TGTGCCAGCAGTTACTCCGGGACAGGGGAGACCCAGTACTTC
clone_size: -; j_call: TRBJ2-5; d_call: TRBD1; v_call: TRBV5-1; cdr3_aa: CASSWGQVSSQMETQYF; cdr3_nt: TGCGCCAGCAGCTGGGGACAGGTTTCTTCCCAAATGGAGACCCAGTACTTC
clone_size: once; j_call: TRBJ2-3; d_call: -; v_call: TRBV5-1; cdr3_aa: CASSLEGAADTQYF; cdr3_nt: TGCGCCAGCAGCTTGGAAGGGGCCGCAGATACGCAGTATTTT
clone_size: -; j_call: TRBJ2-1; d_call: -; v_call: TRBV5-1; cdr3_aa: CASSLWRGSSYNEQFF; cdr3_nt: TGCGCCAGCAGCTTGTGGCGAGGAAGCTCCTACAATGAGCAGTTCTTC
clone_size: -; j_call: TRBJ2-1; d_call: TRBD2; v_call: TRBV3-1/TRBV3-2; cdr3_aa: CASSQDPASGSHNEQFF; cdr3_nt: TGTGCCAGCAGCCAAGATCCGGCTAGCGGGAGTCACAATGAGCAGTTCTTC
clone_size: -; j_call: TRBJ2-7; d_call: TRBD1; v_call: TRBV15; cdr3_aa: CATSRGTGLYEQYF; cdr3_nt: TGTGCCACCAGCAGAGGGACAGGCCTCTACGAGCAGTACTTC
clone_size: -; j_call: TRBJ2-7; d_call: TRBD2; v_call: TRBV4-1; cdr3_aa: CASSQGGLAGEQYF; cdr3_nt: TGCGCCAGCAGCCAAGGAGGACTAGCGGGCGAGCAGTACTTC
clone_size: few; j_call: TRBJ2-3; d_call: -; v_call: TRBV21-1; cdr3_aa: CASSKKRLRSGVDTQYF; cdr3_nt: TGTGCCAGCAGCAAAAAAAGATTAAGGTCCGGGGTAGATACGCAGTATTTT
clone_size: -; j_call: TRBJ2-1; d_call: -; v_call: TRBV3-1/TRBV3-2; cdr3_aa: CASSHNGENNEQFF; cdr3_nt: TGTGCCAGCAGCCACAACGGGGAAAACAATGAGCAGTTCTTC